The rows below give T cell receptor beta chains drawn from one sample of a study of cytomegalovirus exposure and HLA in healthy donors. The data were produced by immunoSEQ multiplex PCR, yet TCRdb's version contains in-frame clones alone and is incomplete. In the table there are about 190,000 clones, approximately 84% of which are singletons. Specimen: PBMCs. The receptors were sampled from a man aged 45-60 years in good health and CMV-seronegative. Both conserved end residues are part of each CDR3. The order of the fields is CDR3 DNA, CDR3 protein, D gene, J gene, V gene, clone size. The D gene is left open where the match is weak. Size values are once, few and many counts, or a class for expanded clones, and some rows have none.

TGCGCCAGCAGCCAGTCTTACAATGAGCAGTTCTTC CASSQSYNEQFF NA TRBJ2-1 TRBV4-1 NA
TGTGCCAGCCTTGGGGGGACAGGTATCATCAATGAGCAGTTCTTC CASLGGTGIINEQFF TRBD1 TRBJ2-1 TRBV11-2 NA
TGCGCCAGCAGCCAAGATACAGGGAACTATGGCTACACCTTC CASSQDTGNYGYTF NA TRBJ1-2 TRBV4-3 NA
TGTGCCAGCGGGGGGACAGGGGTCTACGAGCAGTACTTC CASGGTGVYEQYF TRBD1 TRBJ2-7 TRBV5-6 NA
TGCGCCAGCAGCTTGGTCCCAGGGGTTGGCCAGCCCCAGCATTTT CASSLVPGVGQPQHF NA TRBJ1-5 TRBV5-1 NA
TGTGCCAGCAGGGGTGGGCTAGCGGGGTGGAATGAGCAGTTCTTC CASRGGLAGWNEQFF TRBD2 TRBJ2-1 TRBV6-1 NA
TGTGCCAGTATTCCAGCGGGCACCGGGGAGCTGTTTTTT CASIPAGTGELFF NA TRBJ2-2 TRBV19 NA
TGTGCCAGCAGCCCCCAGGGGGCGTATACTGAAGCTTTCTTT CASSPQGAYTEAFF TRBD1 TRBJ1-1 TRBV9 NA
TGTGCCAGCAGTTACGGGGGAGGCCACGACGCTTTCTTT CASSYGGGHDAFF NA TRBJ1-1 TRBV6-5 NA
TGTGCCATCAGTGAGTCCGAGTCCGGGGAGCTGTTTTTT CAISESESGELFF NA TRBJ2-2 TRBV10-3 NA
TGTGCCAGCTCACCCTTCCCGGGACAGAGAATGAACACTGAAGCTTTCTTT CASSPFPGQRMNTEAFF TRBD1 TRBJ1-1 TRBV18 few
TGTGCCAGCCCAAATCTCCGCCCAGGGGGCTCTTTTGGGTATGGCTACACCTTC CASPNLRPGGSFGYGYTF TRBD1 TRBJ1-2 TRBV2 few
TGTGCCAGCAGCCCGAGCGGGGGGTTTGAGCAGTTCTTC CASSPSGGFEQFF TRBD2 TRBJ2-1 TRBV2 NA
TGTGCCAGCAGCTTAGGAAACGGGGAAAACATTCAGTACTTC CASSLGNGENIQYF NA TRBJ2-4 TRBV7-2 NA
TGTGCCAGCCACAGCGAGCCTAGCGGCTACAATGAGCAGTTCTTC CASHSEPSGYNEQFF TRBD2 TRBJ2-1 TRBV5-4 NA
TGTGCCAGCAGCCTCGGGGAGATGGAGCAGTTCTTC CASSLGEMEQFF NA TRBJ2-1 TRBV11-3 NA
TGTGCCAGCAGCGACGGAGGGAAAGCGAACACCGGGGAGCTGTTTTTT CASSDGGKANTGELFF NA TRBJ2-2 TRBV25-1 NA
TGTGCCAGCACCGGACAGGGGGAATATACGCAGTATTTT CASTGQGEYTQYF TRBD1 TRBJ2-3 TRBV27 NA
TGTGCCAGCAGCGACCACGGGTCAGTGGGGCGCACAGATACGCAGTATTTT CASSDHGSVGRTDTQYF NA TRBJ2-3 TRBV7-9 NA
TGTGCCAGCAGCCGCCCAGGGGATGAAAAACTGTTTTTT CASSRPGDEKLFF NA TRBJ1-4 TRBV7-9 NA
TGCGCCAGCAGCTTGGAACGGCCGCTAGCGGGGACCCAGTACTTC CASSLERPLAGTQYF TRBD2 TRBJ2-5 TRBV5-1 NA
TGTGCCAGTTGTCCGGGACAGTATAATTCACCCCTCCACTTT CASCPGQYNSPLHF TRBD1 TRBJ1-6 TRBV13 NA
TGTGCCAGCAGCCCGCGGAGCGGGGACTATTACTCTGGAAACACCATATATTTT CASSPRSGDYYSGNTIYF NA TRBJ1-3 TRBV7-6 NA
TGTGCCATCAGTGTAGAGAGCACAGATACGCAGTATTTT CAISVESTDTQYF NA TRBJ2-3 TRBV10-3 few
TGTGCCAGCAGCTTTGGACTGGTCCACACTGAAGCTTTCTTT CASSFGLVHTEAFF NA TRBJ1-1 TRBV7-9 NA
TGTGCCATCAGTGAGTACATGACAGGGGAGCACACTGAAGCTTTCTTT CAISEYMTGEHTEAFF TRBD1 TRBJ1-1 TRBV10-3 NA
TGTGCCAGCAGGACAGGGGTGGGAGAGACCCAGTACTTC CASRTGVGETQYF TRBD1 TRBJ2-5 TRBV11-2 NA
TGTGCCAGCAGCCCCACAGGAGTGGCAGATACGCAGTATTTT CASSPTGVADTQYF NA TRBJ2-3 TRBV13 NA
TGTGCCAGCAGTGACCCCCGGCGGGGGAACGAGCAGTACTTC CASSDPRRGNEQYF TRBD2 TRBJ2-7 TRBV25-1 NA
TGTGCCATCAGGACGACAGGGGACACTGAAGCTTTCTTT CAIRTTGDTEAFF TRBD1 TRBJ1-1 TRBV10-3 NA
TGTGCCAGTAGTACCGGGGGCTATGGCTACACCTTC CASSTGGYGYTF NA TRBJ1-2 TRBV19 once
TGTGCCAGTAGTATATCGGGTGGATATAGCAATCAGCCCCAGCATTTT CASSISGGYSNQPQHF NA TRBJ1-5 TRBV19 NA
TGTGCCAGCACCCCAACAGGGGCTTACTCCTACGAGCAGTACTTC CASTPTGAYSYEQYF TRBD1 TRBJ2-7 TRBV9 NA
TGTGCCAGCAGCTTCAGGGGATATTCCTACGAGCAGTACTTC CASSFRGYSYEQYF NA TRBJ2-7 TRBV5-6 NA
TGTGCCAGCAGGCAACTAGCGGTTGAGCAGTTCTTC CASRQLAVEQFF TRBD2 TRBJ2-1 TRBV7-9 NA
TGCAGTGCTAGGACGGACAGCCGAAACACCTTC CSARTDSRNTF NA TRBJ1-2 TRBV20-1 NA
TGTGCCAGCAGCGTAGCTAGCGGGGGGACCGGGAGTACGCAGTATTTT CASSVASGGTGSTQYF TRBD2 TRBJ2-3 TRBV9 NA
TGTGCCAGCAGTTTAATTGACAGGGGTATGAATTCACCCCTCCACTTT CASSLIDRGMNSPLHF TRBD1 TRBJ1-6 TRBV27 NA
TGTGCCATCAGTGGACACGAAGTTGGAAACACCATATATTTT CAISGHEVGNTIYF NA TRBJ1-3 TRBV10-3 few
TGTGCCAGCAGCCGAGCGGTCGGAAACACCATATATTTT CASSRAVGNTIYF NA TRBJ1-3 TRBV5-5 NA
TGTGCTAGTGGTTTGATCGGGGGGTCCCCAGGGACCCAGTACTTC CASGLIGGSPGTQYF TRBD2 TRBJ2-5 TRBV12-5 NA
TGTGCCAGCAGCATACAGGGTCGAGGGGAGACCCAGTACTTC CASSIQGRGETQYF NA TRBJ2-5 TRBV7-9 NA
TGTGCCAGCAGCGTAAGCGGACAGGGTCCCACTGAAGCTTTCTTT CASSVSGQGPTEAFF TRBD1 TRBJ1-1 TRBV7-3 NA